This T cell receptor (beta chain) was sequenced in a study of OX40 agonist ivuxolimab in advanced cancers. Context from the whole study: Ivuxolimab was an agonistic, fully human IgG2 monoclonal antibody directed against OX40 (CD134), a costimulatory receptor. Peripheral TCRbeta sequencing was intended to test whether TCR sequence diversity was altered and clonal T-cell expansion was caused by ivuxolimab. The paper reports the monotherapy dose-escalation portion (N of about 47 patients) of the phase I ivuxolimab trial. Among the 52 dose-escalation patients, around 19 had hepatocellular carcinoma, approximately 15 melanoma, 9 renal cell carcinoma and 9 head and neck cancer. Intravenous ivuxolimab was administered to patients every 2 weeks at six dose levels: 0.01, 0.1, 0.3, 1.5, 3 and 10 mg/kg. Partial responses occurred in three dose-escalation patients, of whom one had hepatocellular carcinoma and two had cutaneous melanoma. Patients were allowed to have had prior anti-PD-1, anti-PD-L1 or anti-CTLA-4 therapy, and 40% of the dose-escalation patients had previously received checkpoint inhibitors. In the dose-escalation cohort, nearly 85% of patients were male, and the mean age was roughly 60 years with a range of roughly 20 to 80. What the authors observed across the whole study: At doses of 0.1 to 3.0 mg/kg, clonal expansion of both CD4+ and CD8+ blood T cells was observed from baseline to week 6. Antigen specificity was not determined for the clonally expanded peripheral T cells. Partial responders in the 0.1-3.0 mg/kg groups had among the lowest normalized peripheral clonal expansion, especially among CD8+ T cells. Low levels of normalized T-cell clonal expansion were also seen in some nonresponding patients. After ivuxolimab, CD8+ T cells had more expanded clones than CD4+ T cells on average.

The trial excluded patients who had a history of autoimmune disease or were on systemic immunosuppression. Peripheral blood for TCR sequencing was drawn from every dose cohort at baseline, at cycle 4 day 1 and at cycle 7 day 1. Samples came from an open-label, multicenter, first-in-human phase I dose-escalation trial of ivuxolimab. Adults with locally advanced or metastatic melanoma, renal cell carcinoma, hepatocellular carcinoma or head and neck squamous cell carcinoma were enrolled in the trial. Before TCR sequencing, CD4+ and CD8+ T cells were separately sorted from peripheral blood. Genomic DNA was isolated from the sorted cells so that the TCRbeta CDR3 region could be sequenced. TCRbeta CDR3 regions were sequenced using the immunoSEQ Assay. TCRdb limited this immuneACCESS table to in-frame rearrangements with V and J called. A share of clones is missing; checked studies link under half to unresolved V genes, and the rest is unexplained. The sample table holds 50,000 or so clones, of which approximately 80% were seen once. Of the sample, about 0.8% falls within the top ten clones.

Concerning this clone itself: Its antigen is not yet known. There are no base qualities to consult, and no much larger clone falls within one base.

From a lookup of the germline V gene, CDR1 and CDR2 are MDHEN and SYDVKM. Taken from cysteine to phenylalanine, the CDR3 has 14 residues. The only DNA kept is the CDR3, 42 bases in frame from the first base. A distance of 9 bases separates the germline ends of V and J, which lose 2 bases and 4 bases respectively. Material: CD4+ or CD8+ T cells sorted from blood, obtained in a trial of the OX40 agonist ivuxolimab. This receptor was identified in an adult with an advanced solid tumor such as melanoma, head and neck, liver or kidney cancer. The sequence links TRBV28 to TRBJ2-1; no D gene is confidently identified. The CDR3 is CASSLTITYNEQFF. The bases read TGTGCCAGCAGTTTAACCATTACTTACAATGAGCAGTTCTTC.